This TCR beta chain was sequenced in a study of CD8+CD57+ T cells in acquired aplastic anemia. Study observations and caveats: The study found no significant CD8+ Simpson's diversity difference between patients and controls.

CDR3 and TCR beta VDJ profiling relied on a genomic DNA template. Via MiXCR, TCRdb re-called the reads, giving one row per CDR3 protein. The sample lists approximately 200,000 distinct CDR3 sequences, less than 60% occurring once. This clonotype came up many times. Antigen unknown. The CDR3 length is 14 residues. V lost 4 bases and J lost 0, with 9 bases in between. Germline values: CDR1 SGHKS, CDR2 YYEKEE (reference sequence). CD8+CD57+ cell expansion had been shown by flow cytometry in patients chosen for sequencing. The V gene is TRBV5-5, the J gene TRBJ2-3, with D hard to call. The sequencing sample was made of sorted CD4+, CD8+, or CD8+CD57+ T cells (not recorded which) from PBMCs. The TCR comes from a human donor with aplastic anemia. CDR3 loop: CASSPRHSTDTQYF. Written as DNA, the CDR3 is TGTGCCAGCAGCCCGCGCCATAGCACAGATACGCAGTATTTT.